This T cell receptor (beta chain) was captured in a study of blood T cell repertoires in COVID-19. Background on the study: In each case, the material was cDNA or gDNA derived from T cells, B-cell-depleted T cells, or PBMCs.

The germline V and J ends were trimmed by 1 base and 7 bases, with 14 bases remaining between them. Germline V CDR1 and CDR2: MGHDK, SYGVNS. This CDR3 has 14 residues. Individuals drawn from 24 US areas were about 18 to 100 years old. Per the study methods: Nucleated cell counts were estimated from reference gene primer amplification. The assay was immunoSEQ multiplex PCR, and TCRdb's table has in-frame clones only and misses some. V and J calls and clone size come straight from that table; D and trimming were deduced from the DNA. The data hold roughly 250,000 clones, with around 87% observed a single time.

The specimen sequenced was PBMCs or T cells enriched from blood (not recorded which). V usage is TRBV25-1 and J usage is TRBJ2-7; D possibly corresponds to TRBD2 (5 bases). This sequence originates from a woman aged 25-40 years with acute COVID-19. The CDR3 protein is CASSESRTTGEQYF. DNA of the CDR3: TGTGCCAGCAGTGAATCTCGGACCACGGGAGAGCAGTACTTC.